This T cell receptor beta chain was identified during a study of cytomegalovirus exposure and HLA in healthy donors. Overall study context: The Caucasian-associated ancestry cluster contained 65% to 85% of the approximately 420 genotyped donors.

From germline, CDR1 is GTSNPN and CDR2 SVGIG (reference sequence). The CDR3 spans 12 residues. Trimming cost V 3 bases and J 10 bases; bases outside gene matches: 6. This PCR relied on a set of 60 Vbeta primers and 13 Jbeta primers. Sequencing used immunoSEQ multiplex PCR; TCRdb keeps in-frame clones, though not all of them. Altogether 150,000 to 200,000 clones are present, 70% to 90% being singletons, with the ten largest covering approximately 1.9%. This clonotype was obtained from a woman aged 18-29 years in good health and CMV-seronegative. The rearrangement links TRBV30 to TRBJ1-2; TRBD1 matches at 9 bases. Sequencing was done on a sample of PBMCs. The CDR3 DNA sequence: TGTGCCTGGAGGCCCACAGGGGGCGCCTACACCTTC. It encodes CAWRPTGGAYTF.